These 3 T cell receptor beta chains came from one sample sequenced in a study of Graves' ophthalmopathy and Graves' hyperthyroidism. Transcripts of RNA were the source for amplifying TCR beta CDR3 regions. Second-round multiplex PCR came after first-round RT-PCR with HTBI primers. MiXCR, run by TCRdb on the multiplex PCR reads, gives a single entry per CDR3 protein. The sample contains roughly 610,000 distinct CDR3 sequences, about 20% of which appear only once. Material for sequencing was peripheral blood. Every receptor here comes from a woman between 18 and 30 years old with stable Graves' hyperthyroidism. Some clones in this sample may be carry-over from other donors' samples.

This clonotype was detected ten times or more. J is TRBJ2-4 and V is TRBV20-1; TRBD2 agrees at 8 bases. This CDR3 has 14 amino acids. Germline V lookup: CDR1 DFQATT, CDR2 SNEGSKA (reference sequence). V shed 6 bases, J shed 6 bases, and the junction held 10 bases outside the gene matches. CDR3 loop: CSAWSGTSGNIQYF. The DNA for the CDR3 is TGCAGTGCCTGGTCCGGGACTAGTGGAAACATTCAGTACTTC.

This chain links TRBV6-2 or TRBV6-3 with TRBJ1-2, with no clear D. V was cut by 6 bases and J by 8 bases, with 7 bases left in between. The CDR3 consists of 10 residues. Germline V lookup: CDR1 MNHEY, CDR2 SVGEGT. The CDR3 bases are TGTGCCAGCAGAAATGGAGGCTACACCTTC. It translates to CASRNGGYTF.

Many counts were recorded for this clonotype. The V call is TRBV12-3 or TRBV12-4, the J call TRBJ2-5, with D perhaps matching TRBD2 (7 bases). CDR3 length: 14 residues. V lost 1 base and J 9 bases, leaving 15 bases between the germline ends. CDR3 amino acids: CASSLGDRGGAQYF. In DNA form, the CDR3 reads TGTGCCAGCAGTTTAGGCGACAGAGGGGGGGCCCAGTACTTC.